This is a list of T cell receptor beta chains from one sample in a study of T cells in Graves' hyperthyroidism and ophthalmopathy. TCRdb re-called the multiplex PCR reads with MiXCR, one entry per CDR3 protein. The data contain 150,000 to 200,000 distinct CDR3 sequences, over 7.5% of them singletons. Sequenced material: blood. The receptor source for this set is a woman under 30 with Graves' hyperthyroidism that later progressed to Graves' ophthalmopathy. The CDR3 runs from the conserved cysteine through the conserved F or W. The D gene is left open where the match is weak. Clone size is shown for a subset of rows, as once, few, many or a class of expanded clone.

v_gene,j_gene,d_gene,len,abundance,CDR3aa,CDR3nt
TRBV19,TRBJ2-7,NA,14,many,CASRAGTVSYEQYF,TGTGCCAGCCGGGCGGGGACAGTCTCCTACGAGCAGTACTTC
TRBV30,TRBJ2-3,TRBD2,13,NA,CAWASGGGDTQYF,TGTGCCTGGGCTAGCGGGGGGGGAGATACGCAGTATTTT
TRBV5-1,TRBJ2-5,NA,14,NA,CASSLLQGLETQYF,TGCGCCAGCAGCTTGCTACAGGGACTGGAGACCCAGTACTTC
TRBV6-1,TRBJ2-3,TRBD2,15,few,CASSPRTSGTDTQYF,TGTGCCAGCAGTCCGCGGACTAGCGGTACAGATACGCAGTATTTT
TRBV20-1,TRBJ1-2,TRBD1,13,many,CSASGQGDYGYTF,TGCAGTGCTTCGGGACAGGGGGACTATGGCTACACCTTC
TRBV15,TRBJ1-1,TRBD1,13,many,CATRDRLNTEAFF,TGTGCCACACGGGACAGACTGAACACTGAAGCTTTCTTT
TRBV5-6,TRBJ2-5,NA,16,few,CASSLRTGVNGETQYF,TGTGCCAGCAGCCTCCGCACGGGGGTAAACGGAGAGACCCAGTACTTC
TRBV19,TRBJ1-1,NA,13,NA,CASSIGHSLEAFF,TGTGCCAGTAGTATCGGGCACTCCTTAGAAGCTTTCTTT
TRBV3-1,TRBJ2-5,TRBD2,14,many,CASSQLAGQETQYF,TGTGCCAGCAGCCAACTAGCGGGACAAGAGACCCAGTACTTC
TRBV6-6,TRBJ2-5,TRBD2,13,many,CASSYRGRETQYF,TGTGCCAGCAGTTACCGCGGGAGGGAGACCCAGTACTTC
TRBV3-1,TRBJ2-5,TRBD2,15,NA,CASSQERGGGETQYF,TGTGCCAGCAGCCAAGAGCGGGGGGGAGGCGAGACCCAGTACTTC
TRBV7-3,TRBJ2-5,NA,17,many,CASSSPGMVTEEETQYF,TGTGCCAGCAGCTCCCCCGGGATGGTGACGGAAGAAGAGACCCAGTACTTC
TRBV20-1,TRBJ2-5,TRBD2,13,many,CSASPGLAGTQYF,TGCAGTGCTAGCCCAGGGCTAGCGGGGACTCAGTACTTC
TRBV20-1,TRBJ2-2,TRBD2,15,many,CSAREAGRETGELFF,TGCAGTGCTAGAGAGGCAGGGAGGGAGACCGGGGAGCTGTTTTTT
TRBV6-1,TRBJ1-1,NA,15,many,CASSIGGLMNTEAFF,TGTGCCAGCAGTATTGGTGGGCTCATGAACACTGAAGCTTTCTTT
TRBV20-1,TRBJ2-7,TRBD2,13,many,CSATSGGENEQYF,TGCAGTGCTACTAGCGGGGGGGAGAACGAGCAGTACTTC
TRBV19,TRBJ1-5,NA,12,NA,CASSIARGAQHF,TGTGCCAGTAGTATAGCTAGGGGAGCCCAGCATTTT
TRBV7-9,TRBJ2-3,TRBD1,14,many,CASTIPQGVDTQYF,TGTGCCAGCACCATACCACAGGGGGTAGATACGCAGTATTTT
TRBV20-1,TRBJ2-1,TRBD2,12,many,CSGLAVTNEQFF,TGCAGTGGACTAGCGGTGACCAATGAGCAGTTCTTC
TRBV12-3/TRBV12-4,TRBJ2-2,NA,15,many,CASSLLPTNTGELFF,TGTGCCAGCAGTTTATTGCCCACGAACACCGGGGAGCTGTTTTTT
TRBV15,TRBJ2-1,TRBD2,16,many,CATSRGLAGLYNEQFF,TGTGCCACCAGCAGAGGACTAGCGGGGTTGTACAATGAGCAGTTCTTC
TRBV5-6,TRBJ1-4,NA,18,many,CASSLRRGWRTTNEKLFF,TGTGCCAGCAGCTTGAGGAGGGGCTGGAGAACAACTAATGAAAAACTGTTTTTT
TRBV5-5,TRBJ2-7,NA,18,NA,CASSFSLGHWDASYEQYF,TGTGCCAGCAGCTTCTCCCTGGGTCACTGGGACGCGAGCTACGAGCAGTACTTC
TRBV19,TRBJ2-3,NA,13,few,CASSGTHSDTQYF,TGTGCCAGTAGTGGGACACACTCAGATACGCAGTATTTT
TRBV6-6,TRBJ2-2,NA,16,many,CASSYHGPRSFGELFF,TGTGCCAGCAGTTACCACGGCCCCAGATCGTTTGGGGAGCTGTTTTTT
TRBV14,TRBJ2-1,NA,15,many,CASSRGGSSYNEQFF,TGTGCCAGCAGTCGTGGGGGGAGCTCCTACAATGAGCAGTTCTTC